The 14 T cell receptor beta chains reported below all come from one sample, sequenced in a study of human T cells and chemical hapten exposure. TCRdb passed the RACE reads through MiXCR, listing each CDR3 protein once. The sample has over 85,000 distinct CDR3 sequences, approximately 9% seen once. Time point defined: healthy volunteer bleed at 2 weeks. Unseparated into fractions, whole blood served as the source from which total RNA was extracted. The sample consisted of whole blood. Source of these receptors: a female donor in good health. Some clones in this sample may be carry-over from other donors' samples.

The CDR3 DNA is TGTGCCAGCAGTTCCGGACAGGTGGGACCCTACGAGCAGTACTTC. It encodes CASSSGQVGPYEQYF. The chain combines TRBV28 with TRBJ2-7; 7 positions match TRBD1. This CDR3 spans 15 amino acids. Unmatched junction bases numbered 8, after V lost 4 bases and J lost 2 bases. Germline loops: CDR1 MDHEN, CDR2 SYDVKM.

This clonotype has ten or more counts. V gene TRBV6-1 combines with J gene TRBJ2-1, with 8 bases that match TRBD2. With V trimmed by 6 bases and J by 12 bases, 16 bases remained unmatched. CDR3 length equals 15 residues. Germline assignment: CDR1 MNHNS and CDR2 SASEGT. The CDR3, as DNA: TGTGCCAGCAGCAGCCGTAGCGGAACGGGAGGGTGGCAGTTCTTC. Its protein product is CASSSRSGTGGWQFF.

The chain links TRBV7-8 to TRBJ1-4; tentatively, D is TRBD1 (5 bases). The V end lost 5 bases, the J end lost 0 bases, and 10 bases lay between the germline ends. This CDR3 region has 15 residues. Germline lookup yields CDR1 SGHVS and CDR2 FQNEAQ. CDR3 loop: CASSRGGSTNEKLFF. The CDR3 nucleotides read TGTGCCAGCAGCCGGGGGGGGTCAACTAATGAAAAACTGTTTTTT.

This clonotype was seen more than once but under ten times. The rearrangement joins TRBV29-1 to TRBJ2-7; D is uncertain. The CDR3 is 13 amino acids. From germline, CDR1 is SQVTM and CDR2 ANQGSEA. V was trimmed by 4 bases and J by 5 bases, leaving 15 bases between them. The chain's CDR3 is CSVVGPQLNEQYF. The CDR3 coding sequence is TGCAGCGTTGTAGGTCCCCAGTTAAACGAGCAGTACTTC.

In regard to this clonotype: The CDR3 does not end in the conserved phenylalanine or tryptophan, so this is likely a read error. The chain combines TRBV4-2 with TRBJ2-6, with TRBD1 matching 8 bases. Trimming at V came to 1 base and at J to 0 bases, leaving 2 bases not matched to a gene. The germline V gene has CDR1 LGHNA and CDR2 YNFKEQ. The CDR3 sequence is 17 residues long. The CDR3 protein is CASSQGTGYSGANVLTL. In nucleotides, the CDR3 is TGTGCCAGCAGCCAAGGGACAGGGTACTCTGGGGCCAACGTCCTGACTCTC.

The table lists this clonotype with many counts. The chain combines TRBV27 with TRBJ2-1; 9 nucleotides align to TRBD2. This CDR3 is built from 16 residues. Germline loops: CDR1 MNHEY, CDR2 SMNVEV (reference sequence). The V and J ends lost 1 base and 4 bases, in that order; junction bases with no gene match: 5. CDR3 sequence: CASSLFWTSAYNEQFF. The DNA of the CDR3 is TGTGCCAGCAGTTTATTCTGGACTAGCGCGTACAATGAGCAGTTCTTC.

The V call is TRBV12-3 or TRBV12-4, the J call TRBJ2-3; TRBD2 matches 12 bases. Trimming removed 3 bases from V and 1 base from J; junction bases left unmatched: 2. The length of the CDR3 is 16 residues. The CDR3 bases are TGTGCCAGCAGTTTTCGACTAGCGGGAGGCACAGATACGCAGTATTTT. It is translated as CASSFRLAGGTDTQYF.

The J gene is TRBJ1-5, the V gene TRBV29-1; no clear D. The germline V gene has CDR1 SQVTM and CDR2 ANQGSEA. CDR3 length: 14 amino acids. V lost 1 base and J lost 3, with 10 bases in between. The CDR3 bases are TGCAGCGTTGAAGGGGGAATGGTCAATCAGCCCCAGCATTTT. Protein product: CSVEGGMVNQPQHF. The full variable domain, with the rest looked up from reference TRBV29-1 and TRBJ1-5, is SAVISQKPSRDICQRGTSLTIQCQVDSQVTMMFWYRQQPGQSLTLIATANQGSEATYESGFVIDKFPISRPNLTFSTLTVSNMSPEDSSIYLCSVEGGMVNQPQHFGDGTRLSIL.

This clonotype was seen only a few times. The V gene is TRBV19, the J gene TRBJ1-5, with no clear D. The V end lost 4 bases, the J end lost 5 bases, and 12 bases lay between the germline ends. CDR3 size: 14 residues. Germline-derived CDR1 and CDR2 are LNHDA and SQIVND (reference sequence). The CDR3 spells CASSNSGKYQPQHF. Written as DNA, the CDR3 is TGTGCCAGTAGTAACAGCGGGAAGTATCAGCCCCAGCATTTT.

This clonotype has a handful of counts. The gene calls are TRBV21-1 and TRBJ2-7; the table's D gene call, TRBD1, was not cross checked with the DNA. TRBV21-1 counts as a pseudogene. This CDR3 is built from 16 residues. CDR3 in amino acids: CASSTTGPRGSYEQYF. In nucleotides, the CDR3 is TGTGCCAGCAGCACGACGGGACCCCGAGGAAGCTACGAGCAGTACTTC.

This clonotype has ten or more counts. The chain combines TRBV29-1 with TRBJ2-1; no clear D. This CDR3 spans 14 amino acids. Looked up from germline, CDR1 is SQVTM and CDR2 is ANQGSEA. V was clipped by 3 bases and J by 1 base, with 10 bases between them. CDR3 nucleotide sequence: TGCAGCGTTGAGTCCATGAGGTCCTACAATGAGCAGTTCTTC. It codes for CSVESMRSYNEQFF.

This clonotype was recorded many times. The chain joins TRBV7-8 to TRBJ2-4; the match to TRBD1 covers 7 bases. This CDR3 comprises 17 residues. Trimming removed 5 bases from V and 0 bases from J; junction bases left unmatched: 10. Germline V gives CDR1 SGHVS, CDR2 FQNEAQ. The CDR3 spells CASSPQWDRLAKNIQYF. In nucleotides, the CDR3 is TGTGCCAGCAGCCCCCAGTGGGACAGACTAGCCAAAAACATTCAGTACTTC. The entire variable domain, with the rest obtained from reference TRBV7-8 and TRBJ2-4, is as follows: GAGVSQSPRYKVAKRGQDVALRCDPISGHVSLFWYQQALGQGPEFLTYFQNEAQLDKSGLPSDRFFAERPEGSVSTLKIQRTQQEDSAVYLCASSPQWDRLAKNIQYFGAGTRLSVL.

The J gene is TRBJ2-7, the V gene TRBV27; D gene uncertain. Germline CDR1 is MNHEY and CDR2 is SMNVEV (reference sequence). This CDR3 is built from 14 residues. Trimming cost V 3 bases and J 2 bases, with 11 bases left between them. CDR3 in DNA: TGTGCCAGCAGTTTTGGGCCTAGTACCTACGAGCAGTACTTC. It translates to CASSFGPSTYEQYF.

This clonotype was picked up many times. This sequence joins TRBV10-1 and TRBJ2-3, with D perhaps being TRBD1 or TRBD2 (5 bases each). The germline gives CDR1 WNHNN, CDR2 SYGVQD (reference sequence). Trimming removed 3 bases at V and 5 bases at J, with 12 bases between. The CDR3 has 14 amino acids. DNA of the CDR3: TGCGCCAGCAGTGAAGGGGAGTTTCAAGATACGCAGTATTTT. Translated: CASSEGEFQDTQYF.